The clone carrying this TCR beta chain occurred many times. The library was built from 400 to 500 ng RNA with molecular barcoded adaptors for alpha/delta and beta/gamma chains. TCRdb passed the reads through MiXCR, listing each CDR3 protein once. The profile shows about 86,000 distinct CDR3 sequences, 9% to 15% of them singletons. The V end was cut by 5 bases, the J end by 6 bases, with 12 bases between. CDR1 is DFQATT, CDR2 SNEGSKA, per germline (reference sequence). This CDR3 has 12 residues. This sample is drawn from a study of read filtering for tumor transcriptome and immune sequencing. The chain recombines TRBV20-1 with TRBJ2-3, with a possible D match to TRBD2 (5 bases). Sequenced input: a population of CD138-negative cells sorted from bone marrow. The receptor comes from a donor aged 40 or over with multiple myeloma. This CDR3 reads CSALDGVDTQYF. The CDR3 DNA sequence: TGCAGTGCTCTAGACGGGGTGGATACGCAGTATTTT.